These 14 T cell receptor beta chains were all obtained from the same sample, sequenced in a study of blood T cell repertoires in COVID-19 (dated by TCRdb to the early 2020s). The method was the immunoSEQ multiplex PCR assay. This is the immuneACCESS table as TCRdb keeps it, with only in-frame sequences that have V and J called. A part of the clones is gone; compared with another copy, unresolved V genes explain less than half, and the rest is unexplained. The sample has 52,000 or so clones on record, approximately 80% of them singletons. Jointly, the top ten make up approximately 5.9% of the sample. Source material: peripheral blood. The receptors were gathered from a human donor in a cohort sampled during active or convalescent COVID-19.

The chain has TRBV13 and TRBJ2-4, with TRBD2 identical over 12 bases. The CDR3 has 19 residues. Germline CDR1 reads PRHDT; CDR2 reads FYEKMQ (reference sequence). Trimming removed 0 bases from V and 0 bases from J; junction bases left unmatched: 6. CDR3 protein: CASSLGALAGGPAKNIQYF. CDR3 nucleotide sequence: TGTGCCAGCAGCTTAGGAGCCCTAGCGGGGGGGCCAGCCAAAAACATTCAGTACTTC.

V usage is TRBV13 and J usage is TRBJ1-1; D might be TRBD1 (6 bases). The V gene lost 5 bases and the J gene lost 6 bases, with 16 bases spanning the gap. The germline V gene encodes CDR1 PRHDT and CDR2 FYEKMQ (reference sequence). The CDR3 spans 14 residues. CDR3 loop: CASSLEGGGPEAFF. The CDR3 DNA is TGTGCCAGCAGCCTCGAAGGGGGGGGGCCTGAAGCTTTCTTT.

This chain connects TRBV10-3 to TRBJ2-3, with TRBD2 matching over 10 bases. Germline V gene data show CDR1 as ENHRY and CDR2 as SYGVKD. J gave up 2 bases and V 11 bases, and 7 bases lay outside the gene matches. The CDR3 is 14 amino acids. The DNA for the CDR3 is TGTGCCGCTGGACTAGCGGAGCCCACAGATACGCAGTATTTT. This translates into CAAGLAEPTDTQYF.

The V call is TRBV27, the J call TRBJ2-3; no definite D call. V shed 3 bases and J shed 2 bases, with 9 bases lying between them. This CDR3 region has 14 residues. Germline-derived CDR1 and CDR2 are MNHEY and SMNVEV (reference sequence). The CDR3 region is CASSFRGFTDTQYF. CDR3 coding DNA: TGTGCCAGCAGTTTCAGAGGTTTCACAGATACGCAGTATTTT.

The V and J genes are TRBV28 and TRBJ1-5; 7 bases line up with TRBD1. The CDR3 runs 13 residues. Germline loops: CDR1 MDHEN, CDR2 SYDVKM. V shed 6 bases and J 4 bases; nucleotides not matched to a gene: 3. The CDR3 region has the DNA TGTGCCAGCAGCCGGGACAGTAATCAGCCCCAGCATTTT. Its protein product is CASSRDSNQPQHF.

The chain recombines TRBV18 with TRBJ2-5, with 8 bases identical to TRBD1. Unmatched junction bases numbered 4, after V lost 3 bases and J lost 4 bases. CDR1 KGHSH and CDR2 LQKENI come from the germline V gene. This CDR3 spans 14 amino acids. The CDR3 reads CASSPRDRGETQYF. The CDR3 DNA follows: TGTGCCAGCTCACCGCGAGACAGGGGAGAGACCCAGTACTTC.

The chain uses TRBV18 and TRBJ1-1; no clear D. Germline V CDR1 and CDR2: KGHSH, LQKENI. This CDR3 region has 11 residues. V was cut by 6 bases and J by 8 bases, with 10 bases left in between. CDR3 DNA: TGTGCCAGCTCCTTCGAGTTGGAAGCTTTCTTT. It is translated as CASSFELEAFF.

This CDR3 reads CASSVDRDQPQHF. Here the CDR3 DNA reads TGTGCCAGCAGTGTCGACAGAGATCAGCCCCAGCATTTT. J is TRBJ1-5 and V is TRBV7-2; D possibly corresponds to TRBD1 (5 bases). The CDR3 is 13 residues long. Germline-derived CDR1 and CDR2 are SGHTA and FQGNSA. V shed 6 bases and J shed 5 bases, with 11 bases lying between them. The full variable domain, rest sourced from reference TRBV7-2 and TRBJ1-5, is GAGVSQSPSNKVTEKGKDVELRCDPISGHTALYWYRQSLGQGLEFLIYFQGNSAPDKSGLPSDRFSAERTGGSVSTLTIQRTQQEDSAVYLCASSVDRDQPQHFGDGTRLSIL.

The chain has TRBV19 and TRBJ1-4; the match to TRBD1 covers 7 bases. There are 16 residues in the CDR3. Germline V CDR1 and CDR2: LNHDA, SQIVND (reference sequence). V was pared by 1 base and J by 4 bases, with 6 bases of the junction left unmatched. CDR3 loop: CASSIGNRGGNEKLFF. The CDR3 nucleotides read TGTGCCAGTAGTATAGGCAACAGGGGTGGTAATGAAAAACTGTTTTTT.

This clone was seen a few times. The rearrangement links TRBV7-9 to TRBJ1-1, with TRBD1 as a possible D gene (5 bases). Trimming removed 1 base at V and 5 bases at J, with 8 bases between. The germline gives CDR1 SEHNR, CDR2 FQNEAQ (reference sequence). The CDR3 totals 13 residues. The CDR3 spells CASSLEGATEAFF. CDR3 nucleotide sequence: TGTGCCAGCAGCTTAGAAGGGGCGACTGAAGCTTTCTTT.

The V gene is TRBV19, the J gene TRBJ2-5, with TRBD1 matching over 7 bases. Germline assignment: CDR1 LNHDA and CDR2 SQIVND (reference sequence). V shed 0 bases, J shed 4 bases, and the junction held 8 bases outside the gene matches. This CDR3 has 16 amino acids. DNA of the CDR3: TGTGCCAGTAGTATAGATAGGGGGCGCAGGCCAGAGACCCAGTACTTC. Protein: CASSIDRGRRPETQYF.

V and J are TRBV7-9 and TRBJ2-5; 10 bases are shared with TRBD2. V trimming: 3 bases; J trimming: 4 bases; junction bases outside the gene matches: 11. Germline V gene data show CDR1 as SEHNR and CDR2 as FQNEAQ (reference sequence). CDR3 size: 17 residues. The CDR3 DNA reads TGTGCCAGCAGCTTCACCGGGACTAGCGTTTTGGGAGAGACCCAGTACTTC. Encoded protein: CASSFTGTSVLGETQYF.

J is TRBJ2-5 and V is TRBV7-6; 9 bases agree with TRBD1. V gave up 2 bases and J gave up 5 bases; unmatched junction bases: 9. The V gene's germline CDR1 is SGHVS and CDR2 FNYEAQ. The CDR3 length is 16 residues. The CDR3: CASSLITDRGRETQYF. The DNA of the CDR3 is TGTGCCAGCAGCTTAATCACGGACAGGGGAAGGGAGACCCAGTACTTC.

The chain carries TRBV10-1 and TRBJ2-5; D is perhaps TRBD1 (5 bases). Between the trimmed V and J ends, which lost 6 bases and 5 bases, there was a span of 10 bases. The CDR3 loop spans 12 amino acids. CDR1 and CDR2 from the germline V gene are WNHNN and SYGVQD (reference sequence). The CDR3 reads CASSQGLETQYF. For the CDR3, the DNA is TGCGCCAGCAGCCAGGGTCTTGAGACCCAGTACTTC.